Below, 7 T cell receptor beta chains from the same sample are listed, as sequenced in a study of blood T cell repertoires in COVID-19. Using immunoSEQ multiplex PCR, the repertoire was profiled, and TCRdb retains in-frame clones only, with some absent. The sample has about 250,000 clones; around 88% are singletons. The sample taken for sequencing was peripheral blood. The origin of the receptors is an elderly man with acute or convalescent COVID-19.

The gene calls are TRBV19 and TRBJ2-7; D is possibly TRBD2 (6 bases). Germline V gene sequence: CDR1 LNHDA, CDR2 SQIVND (reference sequence). This CDR3 contains 14 residues. V gave up 6 bases and J gave up 4 bases, with 16 bases separating them. The CDR3 DNA is TGTGCCAGTAGCTTCGGGACTCTATCTTACGAGCAGTACTTC. Translation gives CASSFGTLSYEQYF.

In this sample, this clone turned up a few times. The chain joins TRBV3-1 (or the pseudogene TRBV3-2) to TRBJ2-7, with a possible D match to TRBD1 (5 bases). V gave up 7 bases and J gave up 2 bases, with 6 bases separating them. The CDR3 totals 11 residues. Germline values: CDR1 LGHDT, CDR2 YNNKEL (reference sequence). CDR3 bases: TGTGCCAGCAAAGGGGCCTACGAGCAGTACTTC. This sequence encodes CASKGAYEQYF.

This chain's CDR3 is CASSQSAQVKLAGANVLTF. In DNA, the CDR3 is TGCGCCAGCAGTCAATCGGCTCAGGTTAAACTAGCTGGGGCCAACGTCCTGACTTTC. The J gene is TRBJ2-6, the V gene TRBV23-1; maybe TRBD2 (5 bases). TRBV23-1 is an ORF, and what it does is uncertain. Trimming removed 0 bases from V and 2 bases from J, with 17 bases in between. The CDR3 length is 19 residues.

The J gene is TRBJ2-1, the V gene TRBV7-2; possible D gene TRBD2, 5 bases. V was pared by 0 bases and J by 4 bases, with 10 bases between. The CDR3 is 15 amino acids. Germline CDR1 SGHTA, CDR2 FQGNSA. The chain's CDR3 is CASSLASRAYNEQFF. The CDR3 DNA reads as TGTGCCAGCAGCTTAGCTTCGCGGGCATACAATGAGCAGTTCTTC.

The chain carries TRBV11-3 and TRBJ2-1; TRBD1 matches 11 bases. The CDR3 has 16 amino acids. J gave up 1 base and V 5 bases, and 4 bases lay outside the gene matches. CDR1 is SGHNT and CDR2 is YENEEA in the germline V gene. CDR3 in DNA: TGTGCCAGCAGCCTCGGACAGGGGGCTTCCTACAATGAGCAGTTCTTC. Translated: CASSLGQGASYNEQFF.

The V and J genes are TRBV21-1 and TRBJ2-7; TRBD1 is the table's D call and was not checked against the DNA. TRBV21-1 is classified as a pseudogene. The CDR3 runs to 15 residues. The CDR3 DNA reads as TGTGCCAGCAGCAAATGTCTGGACAGAACGTACGAGCAGTACTTC. Protein product: CASSKCLDRTYEQYF.

The rearrangement joins TRBV19 to TRBJ2-1, with a weak D call TRBD1 (5 bases). The CDR3 spans 15 residues. Germline CDR1 reads LNHDA; CDR2 reads SQIVND (reference sequence). V was shortened by 3 bases and J by 4 bases, with 13 bases between the two germline ends. The CDR3, as DNA: TGTGCCAGTAGTATCCCCGACAGTCTGTACAATGAGCAGTTCTTC. As protein: CASSIPDSLYNEQFF. Full variable domain (remainder filled in from reference TRBV19 and TRBJ2-1): DGGITQSPKYLFRKEGQNVTLSCEQNLNHDAMYWYRQDPGQGLRLIYYSQIVNDFQKGDIAEGYSVSREKKESFPLTVTSAQKNPTAFYLCASSIPDSLYNEQFFGPGTRLTVL.